These T cell receptor beta chains were read from a single sample in a study of blood T cell repertoires in COVID-19. Sequencing was performed with immunoSEQ multiplex PCR; in TCRdb, only in-frame clones are kept and a portion is missing. The table records about 230,000 clones, over 80% of them present only once. The sequenced sample consisted of peripheral blood. The receptor set was obtained from a man aged 30 to 45 with COVID-19, enrolled during active disease. Both conserved end residues are part of each CDR3. A D gene is named only where the DNA matches it firmly. Only some rows state a clone size, as once, few, many or a class for expanded clones.

- TRBD2 TRBJ2-3 TRBV30 CAWRGFSGRVPDTQYF TGTGCCTGGAGGGGCTTTAGCGGGAGAGTCCCAGATACGCAGTATTTT
- - TRBJ1-4 TRBV7-8 CASSLVSEKLFF TGTGCCAGCAGCTTAGTCTCGGAAAAACTGTTTTTT
- TRBD1 TRBJ2-3 TRBV12-3/TRBV12-4 CASRTQGSGTQYF TGTGCCAGCAGAACACAGGGGTCGGGTACGCAGTATTTT
- - TRBJ2-3 TRBV6-2/TRBV6-3 CASSYPARNPDTQYF TGTGCCAGCAGTTACCCGGCTAGAAACCCAGATACGCAGTATTTT
- - TRBJ2-1 TRBV9 CASSADSASYNEQFF TGTGCCAGCAGCGCCGACAGTGCCTCCTACAATGAGCAGTTCTTC
- - TRBJ2-7 TRBV4-2 CASSQVRAGEIREQYF TGTGCCAGCAGCCAAGTTAGGGCAGGGGAGATTCGCGAGCAGTACTTC
- - TRBJ2-2 TRBV28 CASSLQGTGELFF TGTGCCAGCAGTCTCCAGGGTACCGGGGAGCTGTTTTTT
- - TRBJ2-7 TRBV28 CASSPPPAGAGEQYF TGTGCCAGCAGTCCCCCCCCCGCGGGGGCTGGGGAGCAGTACTTC
- TRBD1 TRBJ1-4 TRBV6-1 CASSEVQGGEKLFF TGTGCCAGCAGTGAAGTGCAGGGGGGTGAAAAACTGTTTTTT
- - TRBJ2-5 TRBV27 CASSFLSQETQYF TGTGCCAGCAGTTTTCTATCCCAAGAGACCCAGTACTTC
- - TRBJ2-7 TRBV3-1/TRBV3-2 CASSQNLLRVSYEQYF TGTGCCAGCAGCCAGAACTTACTCAGGGTCTCCTACGAGCAGTACTTC
once - TRBJ2-5 TRBV5-1 CASRLTTQETQYF TGCGCCAGCAGGTTGACCACACAAGAGACCCAGTACTTC
- - TRBJ2-7 TRBV11-2 CASSLGQIGAYEQYF TGTGCCAGCAGCTTAGGACAGATTGGGGCCTACGAGCAGTACTTC
- TRBD1 TRBJ2-7 TRBV29-1 CSVETDRETYEQYF TGCAGCGTTGAAACGGACAGGGAGACCTACGAGCAGTACTTC
- - TRBJ1-2 TRBV4-1 CASSQGTPRGRNGYTF TGCGCCAGCAGCCAAGGAACGCCGCGGGGCCGCAATGGCTACACCTTC
few - TRBJ2-7 TRBV6-2/TRBV6-3 CASSYSAGATYEQYF TGTGCCAGCAGTTACTCGGCAGGGGCCACCTACGAGCAGTACTTC
- TRBD1 TRBJ1-5 TRBV7-2 CASSSGQDSNQPQHF TGTGCCAGCAGCTCGGGACAGGATAGCAATCAGCCCCAGCATTTT
- - TRBJ2-7 TRBV5-1 CASSLVGGLSYEQYF TGCGCCAGCAGCTTGGTAGGAGGGTTATCCTACGAGCAGTACTTC
- - TRBJ2-7 TRBV6-5 CASSYSPPGLSYEQYF TGTGCCAGCAGTTACTCTCCCCCTGGACTCTCCTACGAGCAGTACTTC
- TRBD1 TRBJ1-2 TRBV27 CASSFYGTGARGYGYTF TGTGCCAGCAGTTTTTATGGGACAGGGGCCCGAGGCTATGGCTACACCTTC
once - TRBJ2-7 TRBV9 CASSGGVSSSYEQYF TGTGCCAGCAGCGGGGGGGTGTCCTCCTCCTACGAGCAGTACTTC
- - TRBJ1-6 TRBV7-8 CASSLVQNSPLHF TGTGCCAGCAGCTTAGTACAGAATTCACCCCTCCACTTT
- - TRBJ1-2 TRBV5-6 CASSLFRGGYTF TGTGCCAGCAGCTTGTTTCGAGGAGGCTACACCTTC
- - TRBJ1-2 TRBV3-1/TRBV3-2 CASSSFSGYGYTF TGTGCCAGCAGCAGCTTTTCGGGATATGGCTACACCTTC
- TRBD1 TRBJ1-2 TRBV9 CASSVHTGEGGYTF TGTGCCAGCAGCGTTCACACAGGGGAAGGTGGCTACACCTTC
- - TRBJ1-1 TRBV5-5 CASSLFTGGSEAFF TGTGCCAGCAGCTTGTTTACGGGGGGGTCTGAAGCTTTCTTT
- TRBD2 TRBJ2-7 TRBV9 CASSRRGDSDEQYF TGTGCCAGCAGCCGACGGGGGGATAGCGACGAGCAGTACTTC
- - TRBJ1-2 TRBV7-9 CASTHSSGGTSNYGYTF TGTGCCAGCACCCATTCATCCGGCGGGACTTCTAACTATGGCTACACCTTC